These 32 T cell receptor beta chains share one sample of origin, sequenced in a study of shared clonotypes between healthy human individuals. The assay was immunoSEQ multiplex PCR, and TCRdb's table has in-frame clones only and misses some. In the table there are roughly 2.5 million clones, approximately 92% of which are singletons. The specimen was naive CD4+ T cells sorted from blood. Documented subset: CD45RA+ positively selected. The receptors originated from a man aged 18-30 years in good health.

This clone showed up just a few times. This sample also contains other DNA sequences that code for the same CDR3. V usage is TRBV30 and J usage is TRBJ2-7; weak D call: TRBD1 (6 bases). Trimming pared 0 bases from V and 3 bases from J, leaving 6 bases between. The CDR3 is made up of 12 amino acids. Germline-derived CDR1 and CDR2 are GTSNPN and SVGIG (reference sequence). CDR3 bases: TGTGCCTGGAGTGTACAGGGCTACGAGCAGTACTTC. Protein sequence: CAWSVQGYEQYF.

V is TRBV9 and J is TRBJ2-3; weak D call: TRBD2 (6 bases). Germline lookup yields CDR1 SGDLS and CDR2 YYNGEE. The length of the CDR3 is 17 residues. V was clipped by 2 bases and J by 1 base, with 17 bases between them. The CDR3 DNA reads as TGTGCCAGCAGCGTGAAGGCGGGAAGAGGGGGCACAGATACGCAGTATTTT. The encoded protein is CASSVKAGRGGTDTQYF.

This clone was observed a single time. This chain's CDR3 is CASSPGSGYGYTF. Here the CDR3 DNA reads TGTGCCAGCAGCCCAGGGTCTGGCTATGGCTACACCTTC. The rearrangement joins TRBV6-5 to TRBJ1-2; TRBD1 is a possible D gene (5 bases). Germline V gives CDR1 MNHEY, CDR2 SVGAGI. V was clipped by 6 bases and J by 4 bases, with 12 bases between them. The CDR3 totals 13 residues.

The chain combines TRBV5-1 with TRBJ2-1, with a weak D call TRBD2 (6 bases). V was pared by 4 bases and J by 3 bases, with 11 bases between. Looked up from germline, CDR1 is SGHRS and CDR2 is YFSETQ. This CDR3 is built from 14 residues. CDR3: CASSPPDYYNEQFF. The CDR3 DNA reads TGCGCCAGCAGCCCCCCGGACTACTACAATGAGCAGTTCTTC.

The chain has TRBV28 and TRBJ2-3; D gene ambiguous. Germline loops: CDR1 MDHEN, CDR2 SYDVKM. The germline V and J ends were trimmed by 11 bases and 3 bases, with 15 bases remaining between them. The CDR3 extends over 13 amino acids. The CDR3 bases are TGTGCCTCACAAAAAGTCCCGACAGATACGCAGTATTTT. Its protein is CASQKVPTDTQYF.

This clone was seen a handful of times. This chain joins TRBV2 and TRBJ1-4; D not resolved. Germline V gives CDR1 SNHLY, CDR2 FYNNEI. V gave up 3 bases and J gave up 7 bases, with 6 bases separating them. The CDR3 runs to 12 residues. CDR3 DNA sequence: TGTGCCAGCAGTGATCGGGCTGAAAAACTGTTTTTT. Translated: CASSDRAEKLFF.

V is TRBV5-1 and J is TRBJ2-7; TRBD1 agrees at 9 bases. There are 13 residues in the CDR3. The ends lost 3 bases at V and 2 bases at J; junction bases unmatched: 0. CDR1 is SGHRS, CDR2 YFSETQ, per germline. This CDR3 reads CASSWDRAYEQYF. CDR3 DNA sequence: TGCGCCAGCAGCTGGGACAGGGCCTACGAGCAGTACTTC.

V usage is TRBV9 and J usage is TRBJ1-6, with D possibly being TRBD1 (6 bases). The CDR3 loop spans 15 amino acids. Germline V gene data show CDR1 as SGDLS and CDR2 as YYNGEE. The V and J ends lost 2 bases and 10 bases respectively, with 16 bases between them. The CDR3 here is CASSVLSGEGSPLHF. CDR3 sequence (DNA): TGTGCCAGCAGCGTCCTCTCAGGGGAAGGGTCACCCCTCCACTTT.

The V gene is TRBV11-3, the J gene TRBJ1-1, with no clear D. The CDR3 loop spans 12 amino acids. Germline V gene sequence: CDR1 SGHNT, CDR2 YENEEA. V gave up 1 base and J gave up 6 bases, with 6 bases separating them. CDR3 nucleotide sequence: TGTGCCAGCAGCTTAGGGCACTCTGAAGCTTTCTTT. Translating gives CASSLGHSEAFF.

This sequence joins TRBV27 and TRBJ1-6; D gene ambiguous. V lost 3 bases and J 4 bases, leaving 7 bases between the germline ends. CDR1 is MNHEY and CDR2 is SMNVEV in the germline V gene (reference sequence). The CDR3 consists of 14 residues. The CDR3 loop is CASSFPGYNSPLHF. In nucleotides, the CDR3 is TGTGCCAGCAGTTTTCCTGGTTATAATTCACCCCTCCACTTT.

V and J are TRBV4-3 and TRBJ2-1; the match to TRBD2 covers 10 bases. Germline lookup yields CDR1 LGHNA and CDR2 YSLEER. CDR3 length: 22 residues. J was trimmed by 0 bases and V by 3 bases; bases with no gene match: 20. Here the CDR3 reads CASSQEKREGLLILSSYNEQFF. Written as DNA, the CDR3 is TGCGCCAGCAGCCAGGAAAAGCGGGAGGGCCTCCTTATTTTAAGCTCCTACAATGAGCAGTTCTTC.

J is TRBJ2-7 and V is TRBV11-2; 7 bases align to TRBD2. Germline trimming cut 5 bases from V and 4 bases from J; bases unmatched to any gene: 17. This CDR3 is 17 amino acids long. From germline, CDR1 is SGHAT and CDR2 FQNNGV. The CDR3 sequence: CASSPTVGQRGWYEQYF. The CDR3 nucleotides are TGTGCCAGCAGCCCGACAGTGGGCCAGCGGGGATGGTACGAGCAGTACTTC.

This clone was seen just once. V gene TRBV5-1 combines with J gene TRBJ1-3; D may be TRBD1 (5 bases). The CDR3 sequence is 16 residues long. Germline-derived CDR1 and CDR2 are SGHRS and YFSETQ. Trimming pared 5 bases from V and 0 bases from J, leaving 15 bases between. The CDR3 bases are TGCGCCAGCAGGTCCAATCCCGGGACCTCTGGAAACACCATATATTTT. It translates to CASRSNPGTSGNTIYF.

This chain uses TRBV25-1 with TRBJ2-1; 8 bases map to TRBD1. The germline CDR1 and CDR2 sequences are MGHDK and SYGVNS. The CDR3 sequence is 15 residues long. V shed 6 bases and J 8 bases; nucleotides not matched to a gene: 12. CDR3 coding DNA: TGTGCCAGCAGCCCCGTACAGGGGGGTAGGGATGAGCAGTTCTTC. Translated, it gives CASSPVQGGRDEQFF. The variable domain in full, with the rest retrieved from reference TRBV25-1 and TRBJ2-1, is EADIYQTPRYLVIGTGKKITLECSQTMGHDKMYWYQQDPGMELHLIHYSYGVNSTEKGDLSSESTVSRIRTEHFPLTLESARPSHTSQYLCASSPVQGGRDEQFFGPGTRLTVL.

The chain carries TRBV6-5 and TRBJ2-3, with 10 bases identical to TRBD2. The CDR3 runs 16 residues. Germline values: CDR1 MNHEY, CDR2 SVGAGI. Losses at the gene ends were 4 bases for V and 2 bases for J; bases not matched to a gene: 6. This CDR3 reads CASSSLAGAITDTQYF. CDR3 nucleotides: TGTGCCAGCAGTTCCCTAGCGGGGGCCATCACAGATACGCAGTATTTT.

The chain links TRBV5-1 to TRBJ2-7, with TRBD2 matching 10 bases. The length of the CDR3 is 15 residues. The V and J ends lost 3 bases and 2 bases, in that order; junction bases with no gene match: 5. Germline V gene sequence: CDR1 SGHRS, CDR2 YFSETQ. In nucleotides, the CDR3 is TGCGCCAGCAGCTCACTAGCGGGGTTTGCCTACGAGCAGTACTTC. Protein product: CASSSLAGFAYEQYF.

The chain joins TRBV5-1 to TRBJ2-2; 7 bases are shared with TRBD2. CDR1 and CDR2 (germline): SGHRS, YFSETQ. The CDR3 contains 16 residues. The V segment lost 3 bases and the J segment 1 base; nucleotides outside the gene matches: 6. The DNA of the CDR3 is TGCGCCAGCAGCTCCTCAGCGGGGATGAACACCGGGGAGCTGTTTTTT. Translation: CASSSSAGMNTGELFF.

V is TRBV6-6 and J is TRBJ1-1; D unclear. The V end was cut by 2 bases, the J end by 6 bases, with 7 bases between. This CDR3 is 12 amino acids long. Germline CDR1 reads MNHNY; CDR2 reads SVGAGI (reference sequence). In DNA, the CDR3 is TGTGCCAGCAGTTACGGGCGGGCTGAAGCTTTCTTT. It translates to CASSYGRAEAFF.

The chain combines TRBV7-9 with TRBJ1-5; 7 nucleotides match TRBD1. CDR1 SEHNR and CDR2 FQNEAQ come from the germline V gene (reference sequence). Trimming took 5 bases from V and 3 from J; bases not matched to a gene: 10. This CDR3 is built from 16 residues. In nucleotides, the CDR3 is TGTGCCAGCAGCCCAGGGGGTCTAACATCCAATCAGCCCCAGCATTTT. Its translation: CASSPGGLTSNQPQHF.

In this sample, this clone turned up once. The CDR3 loop is CASSPSLRQHTGELFF. The CDR3 coding sequence is TGTGCCAGCTCACCGAGTTTACGACAGCACACCGGGGAGCTGTTTTTT. The gene calls are TRBV18 and TRBJ2-2; a weak D match, TRBD1 (5 bases). V lost 3 bases, J lost 3 bases, and 14 bases lay in between. This CDR3 is 16 amino acids long. Germline-derived CDR1 and CDR2 are KGHSH and LQKENI.

The genes are TRBV5-4 and TRBJ1-6; TRBD1 aligns across 8 bases. V shed 4 bases, J shed 8 bases, and the junction held 11 bases outside the gene matches. Germline V lookup: CDR1 SGHNT, CDR2 YYREEE (reference sequence). The CDR3 has 16 amino acids. This chain's CDR3 is CASSQRTGTPHSPLHF. Written as DNA, the CDR3 is TGTGCCAGCAGCCAACGGACAGGGACTCCCCATTCACCCCTCCACTTT.

This sequence joins TRBV21-1 and TRBJ2-3; the table names TRBD2, a call not compared with the DNA. TRBV21-1 corresponds to a pseudogene. The CDR3 is 15 residues long. The CDR3 region is CASQWKREAPNTQYF. The CDR3 coding sequence is TGTGCCAGCCAATGGAAGCGGGAGGCCCCCAATACGCAGTATTTT.

The gene calls are TRBV15 and TRBJ2-2; a weak D match, TRBD1 (5 bases). V gave up 4 bases and J gave up 4 bases, with 13 bases separating them. The length of the CDR3 is 15 residues. The germline V gene encodes CDR1 LNHNV and CDR2 YYDKDF (reference sequence). CDR3 in amino acids: CATSKGQGSTGELFF. In DNA form, the CDR3 reads TGTGCCACCAGCAAGGGTCAGGGAAGCACCGGGGAGCTGTTTTTT.

This rearrangement joins TRBV25-1 to TRBJ2-1, with 8 bases aligning to TRBD2. The CDR3 has 16 amino acids. Germline V gene data show CDR1 as MGHDK and CDR2 as SYGVNS. V was pared by 1 base and J by 5 bases, with 7 bases of the junction left unmatched. CDR3 residues: CASSEWGLGVNNEQFF. CDR3 DNA sequence: TGTGCCAGCAGTGAATGGGGACTAGGAGTAAACAATGAGCAGTTCTTC.

Regarding this clone: The same CDR3 is also encoded by other DNA sequences in this sample. This chain joins TRBV19 and TRBJ2-5; weak D call: TRBD2 (5 bases). Germline V CDR1 and CDR2: LNHDA, SQIVND (reference sequence). V was cut by 6 bases and J by 2 bases, with 10 bases left in between. This CDR3 comprises 13 residues. The CDR3 DNA is TGTGCCAGTAGGGCTCGAGGGCAAGAGACCCAGTACTTC. It yields the protein CASRARGQETQYF.

This chain uses TRBV5-1 with TRBJ2-3; the D gene is possibly TRBD2 (5 bases). Germline V lookup: CDR1 SGHRS, CDR2 YFSETQ. The CDR3 spans 17 residues. V was trimmed by 4 bases and J by 2 bases, leaving 20 bases between them. The CDR3 DNA sequence: TGCGCCAGCAGCGTCGATACGGCCGGGCGGGCCACAGATACGCAGTATTTT. It specifies CASSVDTAGRATDTQYF.

The gene calls are TRBV4-3 and TRBJ2-7, with 7 bases that match TRBD1. With 4 bases clipped from V and 0 bases from J, the junction kept 9 bases outside the gene matches. The CDR3 spans 16 residues. The germline V gene encodes CDR1 LGHNA and CDR2 YSLEER. The CDR3 DNA follows: TGCGCCAGCAGCCCCAGCCTGACAGGGAGCTCCTACGAGCAGTACTTC. This codes for CASSPSLTGSSYEQYF.

The chain is built from TRBV11-2 and TRBJ2-3, with D possibly TRBD2 on 7 matching bases. Germline CDR1 SGHAT, CDR2 FQNNGV. Trimming cost V 5 bases and J 3 bases, with 15 bases left between them. The CDR3 spans 15 residues. The DNA of the CDR3 is TGTGCCAGCAGCGGCGGGGGCTACCCAACAGATACGCAGTATTTT. This codes for CASSGGGYPTDTQYF.

This clone came up a few times. The rearrangement uses TRBV30 and TRBJ1-2, with 9 bases lining up with TRBD1. After removal of 3 bases from V and 0 bases from J, the junction contained 5 bases not matched to a gene. The CDR3 is 15 amino acids. The germline gives CDR1 GTSNPN, CDR2 SVGIG (reference sequence). The DNA for the CDR3 is TGTGCCTGGAGACCGACAGGGGGAGCTAACTATGGCTACACCTTC. Translating it yields CAWRPTGGANYGYTF.

This sequence joins TRBV6-5 and TRBJ2-5, with D perhaps TRBD1 or TRBD2 (6 bases each). This CDR3 contains 14 residues. The V gene's germline CDR1 is MNHEY and CDR2 SVGAGI. V lost 2 bases, J lost 7 bases, and 14 bases lay in between. CDR3 sequence reads: CASSYPEGGPTQYF. In DNA, the CDR3 is TGTGCCAGCAGTTACCCCGAGGGGGGACCGACCCAGTACTTC.

This clone has a single count. The rearrangement links TRBV15 to TRBJ2-5; D unclear. The CDR3 contains 14 residues. The germline V gene has CDR1 LNHNV and CDR2 YYDKDF (reference sequence). The V gene lost 6 bases and the J gene lost 2 bases, with 13 bases spanning the gap. CDR3 sequence: CATSSTPQQETQYF. The CDR3 nucleotides are TGTGCCACCAGTTCGACGCCGCAGCAAGAGACCCAGTACTTC.

The chain couples TRBV5-1 to TRBJ1-6; 7 bases align to TRBD1. This CDR3 is built from 15 residues. The V gene end was trimmed by 5 bases and the J gene end by 5 bases; junction bases not matched to a gene: 7. Germline CDR1 reads SGHRS; CDR2 reads YFSETQ. The CDR3 loop reads CASSTLTGDNSPLHF. In DNA form, the CDR3 reads TGCGCCAGCAGTACCCTCACAGGGGATAATTCACCCCTCCACTTT.